This T cell receptor beta chain was sequenced for a study of cytomegalovirus exposure and HLA in healthy donors. The germline V gene encodes CDR1 MNHEY and CDR2 SVGAGI. This CDR3 contains 16 residues. The V gene lost 0 bases and the J gene lost 13 bases, with 19 bases spanning the gap. PCR amplification relied on 60 Vbeta primers (plus 13 Jbeta primers). Sequencing was performed with immunoSEQ multiplex PCR; in TCRdb, only in-frame clones are kept and a portion is missing. The repertoire includes about 280,000 clones, roughly 90% of them detected once, and approximately 2.4% sits in the top ten. A note on this clone: Within the sample, other DNA sequences also encode this same CDR3.

The origin of this receptor is a woman in her late teens or twenties in good health and CMV-seronegative. Sequencing was carried out using PBMCs. This chain uses TRBV6-5 with TRBJ1-6; D gene ambiguous. The CDR3 loop reads CASSYSLGSNGSPLHF. As DNA, the CDR3 is TGTGCCAGCAGTTACTCATTGGGGAGTAACGGTTCCCCCCTCCACTTT.